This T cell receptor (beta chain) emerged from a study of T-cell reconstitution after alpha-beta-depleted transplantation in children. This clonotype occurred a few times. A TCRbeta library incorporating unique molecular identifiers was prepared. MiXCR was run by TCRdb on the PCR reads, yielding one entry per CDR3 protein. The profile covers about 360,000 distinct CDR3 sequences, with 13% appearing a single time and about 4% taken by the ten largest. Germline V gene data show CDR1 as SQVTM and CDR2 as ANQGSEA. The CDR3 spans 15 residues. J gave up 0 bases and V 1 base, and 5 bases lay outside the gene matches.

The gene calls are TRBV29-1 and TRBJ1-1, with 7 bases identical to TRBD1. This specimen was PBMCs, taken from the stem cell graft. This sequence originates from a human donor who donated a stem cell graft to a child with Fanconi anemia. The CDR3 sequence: CSVEVPGQLNTEAFF. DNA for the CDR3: TGCAGCGTTGAAGTACCGGGACAGCTGAACACTGAAGCTTTCTTT.